This T cell receptor beta chain was identified during a study of T cells in localized non-small cell lung cancer (TCRdb year 2020). Study-level background: The study examined T cell repertoires in 236 patients with early-stage NSCLC and compared tumors with uninvolved tumor-adjacent lungs. Of the NSCLC patients, roughly 130 were male and some 97 were female, and the mean age was around 70 years. The cohort comprised approximately 240 treatment-naïve NSCLC patients with resected, localized lung tumors.

There are a few counts of this clone. It lacks a known antigen. Per-base qualities were not stored, and no clone one base away is much larger. The investigation overall reported the following: Uninvolved tumor-adjacent lung showed the highest T cell clonality, higher than tumor, which suggests more focused antigenic responses in the uninvolved tumor-adjacent lung. Higher T cell density in blood was associated with longer overall survival, whereas higher clonality in adjacent lung was associated with shorter survival. Because of the exploratory design, TCR variables were selected using unadjusted p-values without false-discovery rate correction. A median of around 57 of the top 100 tumor clones were detected in paired uninvolved adjacent lung, and around 30 of these tumor clones were also found among the top 100 clones of the paired uninvolved adjacent lung. Because multi-region sequencing of the tumors was not done, intratumor heterogeneity could not be ruled out.

Uninvolved adjacent lung was sampled at least 2 cm away from the tumor margin, and two independent pathologists confirmed that the tissue had no atypia. At diagnosis, peripheral blood, uninvolved tumor-adjacent lung and tumor were collected and were preserved as a mix of fresh-frozen and FFPE material. V was cut back by 5 bases and J by 2 bases, leaving a gap of 12 bases between them. From its cysteine to its phenylalanine, the CDR3 spans 14 amino acids. This entry keeps only the CDR3 DNA: 42 bases, framed from base 1. The germline V gene sets CDR1 to MNHGY and CDR2 to SAAAGT. The immunoSEQ Assay was used to sequence TCR beta CDR3 regions from DNA. Concerning the study's data processing: To compute T cell density, TCR beta template counts were normalized to usable DNA, which was estimated by amplifying housekeeping genes. Richness was estimated with the preseqR package, extrapolating to 400,000 templates for PBMC samples and 120,000 templates for tissue samples. Clonality was defined as one minus Pielou's evenness. Tissue-enriched TCRs were identified through differential abundance testing performed on productive amino-acid clonotypes, with a minimum total count of 5 and an alpha of 0.1. The Jaccard Index and the Morisita Overlap Index were used to measure repertoire overlap between compartments. GLIPH grouped TCR beta CDR3s together with public tetramer-defined viral CDR3s, and a viral motif had to include at least three viral sequences and also show V-gene enrichment. TCRdb stores this immuneACCESS table with in-frame sequences only. Part of the clones is absent; in the studies checked, under half of the shortfall reflects unresolved V genes, and no reason is known for the rest. The V and J calls and the clone size are those of that table, but D and trimming were determined from the DNA. This sample holds 1,400 or so clones; 20% were observed only once. The leading ten clones occupy 15% to 20% of the sample.

This specimen was normal lung tissue next to the tumor, taken before any cancer treatment. The clonotype was recovered from a male donor older than 55 with stage I squamous cell lung carcinoma. This chain is built from TRBV6-8 and TRBJ1-1; the D gene remains uncertain. For the CDR3, the sequence is CASSRGRINTEAFF. Here is the DNA: TGTGCCAGCAGTCGCGGACGGATCAACACTGAAGCTTTCTTT.